This TCR beta chain came from a study of T cells after yellow fever vaccination. Study information: The authors prepared low-cell-number fractions using SMART-Seq v4 Ultra Low Input. Study-level results: The secondary response was weaker, and its peak arrived faster, on day 5 versus 15.

Conversion of TCR transcripts into cDNA relied on 5'RACE template switching, which added a universal primer site and UMIs. In TCRdb, the 5' RACE reads were re-called with MiXCR into one record per CDR3 protein. The repertoire holds some 420,000 distinct CDR3 sequences, with roughly 20% as singletons. There are a few counts of this clonotype. Its antigen is not known. The receptor was isolated from a young man who received the YFV17D yellow fever vaccine. The sample consisted of PBMCs, taken before the yellow fever booster vaccination.

CDR3: CASRSTGANTEAFF. The CDR3 bases are TGTGCCAGCAGGTCTACAGGGGCGAACACTGAAGCTTTCTTT. This chain links TRBV6-5 with TRBJ1-1, with 7 positions matching TRBD1. Germline V gives CDR1 MNHEY, CDR2 SVGAGI. V shed 6 bases, J shed 1 base, and the junction held 5 bases outside the gene matches. This CDR3 region has 14 residues.